One T cell receptor (beta chain) is described in this entry. Its antigen is as yet unknown. These data originate in a study of regulatory T cells in long-lasting Graves disease. Overall study: Persistent Graves' disease required over 5 years of antithyroid drugs and positive TSH receptor antibodies.

Notes on the study in general: Owing to a sample size that was small, accuracy may have been reduced. Persistent disease exhibited a predilection for TRBV28, TRBJ1-2 and TRBJ2-5.

With iRepertoire HTBI primers and Arm-PCR of CDR3 regions, TCR beta libraries were built. TCRdb recomputed calls from the multiplex PCR reads with MiXCR, one row per CDR3 protein. The table lists 300,000 to 500,000 distinct CDR3 sequences, around 20% of them singletons. Indicated time point: persistent/refractory GD, antithyroid drugs over 5 years with positive TRAb. Scientists built the TCR library using RNA that was extracted from PBMCs. In this cohort, patients came from an endocrinology department located in Xi'an, China. Trimming took 3 bases from V and 6 from J, leaving 15 bases between them. CDR1 and CDR2 (germline): SGHTA, FQGNSA. The CDR3 is made up of 16 amino acids.

The sequence was obtained from a female donor with Graves disease. The material was peripheral blood mononuclear cells (PBMCs), obtained when the disease was refractory, from a patient treated with antithyroid drugs. The V and J genes are TRBV7-2 and TRBJ1-6, with D possibly matching TRBD1 (6 bases). CDR3 DNA sequence: TGTGCCAGCAGCTTTAACCCAGGGGCGGGTAATTCACCCCTCCACTTT. Its translation: CASSFNPGAGNSPLHF.